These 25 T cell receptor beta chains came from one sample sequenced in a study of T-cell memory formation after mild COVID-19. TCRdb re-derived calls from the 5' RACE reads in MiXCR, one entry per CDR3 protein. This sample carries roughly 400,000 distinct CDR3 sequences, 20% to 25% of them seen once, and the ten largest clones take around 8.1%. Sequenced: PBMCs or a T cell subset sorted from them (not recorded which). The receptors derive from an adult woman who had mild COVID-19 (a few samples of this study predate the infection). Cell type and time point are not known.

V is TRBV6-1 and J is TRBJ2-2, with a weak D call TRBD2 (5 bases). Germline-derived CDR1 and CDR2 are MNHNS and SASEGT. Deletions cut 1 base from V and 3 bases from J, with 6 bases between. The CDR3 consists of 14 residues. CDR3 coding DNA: TGTGCCAGCAGTGAAGGGGGAGACACCGGGGAGCTGTTTTTT. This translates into CASSEGGDTGELFF.

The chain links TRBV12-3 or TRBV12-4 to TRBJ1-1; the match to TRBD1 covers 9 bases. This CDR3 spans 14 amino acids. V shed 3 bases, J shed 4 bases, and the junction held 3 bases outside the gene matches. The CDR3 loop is CASSFEQGATEAFF. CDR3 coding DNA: TGTGCCAGCAGTTTCGAACAGGGGGCCACTGAAGCTTTCTTT.

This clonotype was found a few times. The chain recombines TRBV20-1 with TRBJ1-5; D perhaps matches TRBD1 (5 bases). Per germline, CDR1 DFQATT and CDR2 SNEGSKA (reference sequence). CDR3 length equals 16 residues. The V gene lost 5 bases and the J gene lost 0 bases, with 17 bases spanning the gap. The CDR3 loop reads CSAQRRGVSSNQPQHF. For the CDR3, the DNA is TGCAGTGCTCAAAGGAGGGGAGTTAGTAGCAATCAGCCCCAGCATTTT.

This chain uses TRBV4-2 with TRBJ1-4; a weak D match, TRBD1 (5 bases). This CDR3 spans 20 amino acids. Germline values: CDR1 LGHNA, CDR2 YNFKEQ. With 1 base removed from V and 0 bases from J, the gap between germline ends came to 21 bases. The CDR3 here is CASSQAGRQGGDATNEKLFF. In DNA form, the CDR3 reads TGTGCCAGCAGCCAAGCCGGTCGGCAGGGCGGTGATGCAACTAATGAAAAACTGTTTTTT.

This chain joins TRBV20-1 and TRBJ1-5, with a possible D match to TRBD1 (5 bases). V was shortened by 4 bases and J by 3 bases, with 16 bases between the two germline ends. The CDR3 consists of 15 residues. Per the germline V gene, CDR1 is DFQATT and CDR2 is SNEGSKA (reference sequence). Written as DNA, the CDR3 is TGCAGTGCTACCGACAGTGCGATTCACAATCAGCCCCAGCATTTT. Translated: CSATDSAIHNQPQHF.

In DNA form, the CDR3 reads TGTGCCAGCCAGGGTAGCGGGGGGGCCGGCTCTCTACGATCGCAGTACTTC. Residues: CASQGSGGAGSLRSQYF. J is TRBJ2-7 and V is TRBV12-3 or TRBV12-4, with 11 positions matching TRBD2. Unmatched junction bases numbered 21, after V lost 8 bases and J lost 9 bases. The CDR3 totals 17 residues.

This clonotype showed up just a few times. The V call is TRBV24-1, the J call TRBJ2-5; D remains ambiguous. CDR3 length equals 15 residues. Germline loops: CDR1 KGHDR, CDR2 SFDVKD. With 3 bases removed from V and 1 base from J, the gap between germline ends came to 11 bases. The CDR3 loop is CATSDTRRPQETQYF. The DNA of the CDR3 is TGTGCCACCAGTGATACCCGGCGGCCCCAAGAGACCCAGTACTTC.

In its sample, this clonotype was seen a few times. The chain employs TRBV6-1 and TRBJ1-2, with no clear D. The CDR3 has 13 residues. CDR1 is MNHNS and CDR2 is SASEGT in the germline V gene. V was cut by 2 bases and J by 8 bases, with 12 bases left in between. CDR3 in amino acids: CASSESLRGGYTF. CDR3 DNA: TGTGCCAGCAGTGAATCCCTGAGAGGAGGCTACACCTTC.

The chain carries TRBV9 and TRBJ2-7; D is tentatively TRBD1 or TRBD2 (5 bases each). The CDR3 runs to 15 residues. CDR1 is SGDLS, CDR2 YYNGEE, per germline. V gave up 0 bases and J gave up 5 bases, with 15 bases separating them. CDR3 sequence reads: CASSVEWGFSDEQYF. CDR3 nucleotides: TGTGCCAGCAGCGTAGAATGGGGGTTCTCTGACGAGCAGTACTTC.

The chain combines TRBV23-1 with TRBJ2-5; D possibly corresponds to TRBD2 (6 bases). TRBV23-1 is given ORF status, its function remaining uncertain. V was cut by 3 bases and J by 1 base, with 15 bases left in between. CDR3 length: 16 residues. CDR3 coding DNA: TGCGCCAGCAGTCATGGGGCCCAGGGAGGCCAAGAGACCCAGTACTTC. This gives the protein CASSHGAQGGQETQYF.

Here the CDR3 reads CASSSEYSGANVLTF. In DNA form, the CDR3 reads TGTGCCAGCAGTTCAGAATACTCTGGGGCCAACGTCCTGACTTTC. The chain has TRBV12-3 or TRBV12-4 and TRBJ2-6; no reliable D call. Deletions cut 4 bases from V and 0 bases from J, with 7 bases between. This CDR3 comprises 15 residues.

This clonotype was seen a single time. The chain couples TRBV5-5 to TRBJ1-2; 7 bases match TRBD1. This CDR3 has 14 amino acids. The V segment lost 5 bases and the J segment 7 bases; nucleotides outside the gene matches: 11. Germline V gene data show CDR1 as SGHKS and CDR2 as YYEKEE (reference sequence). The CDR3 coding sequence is TGTGCCAGCAGTCCTCAAACAGGGGCTAGTGGCTACACCTTC. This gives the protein CASSPQTGASGYTF.

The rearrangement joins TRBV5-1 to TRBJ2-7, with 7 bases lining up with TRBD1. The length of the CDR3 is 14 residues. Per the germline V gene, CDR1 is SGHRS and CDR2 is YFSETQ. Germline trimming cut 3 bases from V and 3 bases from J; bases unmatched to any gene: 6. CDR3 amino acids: CASSSRDSHYEQYF. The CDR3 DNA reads TGCGCCAGCAGCTCCCGGGACAGCCACTACGAGCAGTACTTC. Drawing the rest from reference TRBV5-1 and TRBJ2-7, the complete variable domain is KAGVTQTPRYLIKTRGQQVTLSCSPISGHRSVSWYQQTPGQGLQFLFEYFSETQRNKGNFPGRFSGRQFSNSRSEMNVSTLELGDSALYLCASSSRDSHYEQYFGPGTRLTVT.

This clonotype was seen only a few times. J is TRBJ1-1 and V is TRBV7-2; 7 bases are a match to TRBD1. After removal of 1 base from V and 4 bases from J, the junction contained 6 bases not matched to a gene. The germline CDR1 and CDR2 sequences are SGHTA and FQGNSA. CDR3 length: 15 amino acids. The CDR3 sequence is CASSLGVPGGTEAFF. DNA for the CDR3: TGTGCCAGCAGCTTAGGTGTACCAGGGGGCACTGAAGCTTTCTTT.

CDR3 region: CASSVSGTAGHEQFF. CDR3 sequence (DNA): TGTGCCAGCAGCGTTAGCGGAACCGCGGGTCATGAGCAGTTCTTC. This sequence joins TRBV27 and TRBJ2-1; tentative D call: TRBD2 (6 bases). Germline CDR1 MNHEY, CDR2 SMNVEV (reference sequence). Trimming cost V 6 bases and J 8 bases, with 20 bases left between them. This CDR3 has 15 residues.

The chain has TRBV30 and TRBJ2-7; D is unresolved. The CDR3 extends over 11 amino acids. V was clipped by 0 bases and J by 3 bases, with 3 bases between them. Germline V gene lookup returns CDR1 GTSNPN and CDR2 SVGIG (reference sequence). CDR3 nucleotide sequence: TGTGCCTGGAGTGTAAACTACGAGCAGTACTTC. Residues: CAWSVNYEQYF.

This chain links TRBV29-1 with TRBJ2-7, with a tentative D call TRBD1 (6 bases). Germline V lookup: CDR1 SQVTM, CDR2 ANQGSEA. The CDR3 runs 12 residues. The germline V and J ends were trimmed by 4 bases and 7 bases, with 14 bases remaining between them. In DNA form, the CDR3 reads TGCAGCGTTGGACAGGCTACGGGGGAGCAGTACTTC. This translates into CSVGQATGEQYF.

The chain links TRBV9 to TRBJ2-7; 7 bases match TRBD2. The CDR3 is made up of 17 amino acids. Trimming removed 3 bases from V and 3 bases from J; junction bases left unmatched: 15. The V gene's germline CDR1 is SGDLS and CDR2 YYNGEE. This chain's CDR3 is CASSAQSRASGFYEQYF. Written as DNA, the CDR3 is TGTGCCAGCAGCGCCCAATCACGGGCTAGCGGCTTCTACGAGCAGTACTTC.

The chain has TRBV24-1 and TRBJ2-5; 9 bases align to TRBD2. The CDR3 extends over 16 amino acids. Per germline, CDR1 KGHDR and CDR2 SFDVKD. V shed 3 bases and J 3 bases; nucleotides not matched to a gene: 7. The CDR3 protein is CATSDPYSGRKETQYF. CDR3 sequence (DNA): TGTGCCACCAGTGATCCTTACAGCGGGAGGAAAGAGACCCAGTACTTC.

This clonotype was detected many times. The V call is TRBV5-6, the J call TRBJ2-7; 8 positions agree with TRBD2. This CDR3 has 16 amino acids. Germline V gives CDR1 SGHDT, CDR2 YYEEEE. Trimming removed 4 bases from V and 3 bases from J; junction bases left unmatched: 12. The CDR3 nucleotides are TGTGCCAGCAGCCCCCTGGTGGCTAGCGGGTTCTACGAGCAGTACTTC. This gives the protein CASSPLVASGFYEQYF.

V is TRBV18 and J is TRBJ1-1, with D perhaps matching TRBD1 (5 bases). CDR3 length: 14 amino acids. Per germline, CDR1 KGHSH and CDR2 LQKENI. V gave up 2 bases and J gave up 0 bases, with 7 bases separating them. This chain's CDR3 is CASSPAGMNTEAFF. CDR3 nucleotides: TGTGCCAGCTCACCAGCAGGGATGAACACTGAAGCTTTCTTT.

This CDR3 is CSVARTSGFTDTQYF. DNA for the CDR3: TGCAGCGTTGCGCGGACTAGCGGGTTCACAGATACGCAGTATTTT. This sequence joins TRBV29-1 and TRBJ2-3, with 11 nucleotides matching TRBD2. Germline V lookup: CDR1 SQVTM, CDR2 ANQGSEA. Germline trimming cut 4 bases from V and 2 bases from J; bases unmatched to any gene: 5. The CDR3 covers 15 residues.

This CDR3 is CASSWTSGGAIHEQFF. CDR3 DNA sequence: TGTGCCAGCAGTTGGACTAGCGGGGGGGCTATCCATGAGCAGTTCTTC. The chain has TRBV6-2 or TRBV6-3 and TRBJ2-1; TRBD2 matches at 15 bases. The junction had 6 bases not matched to a gene; V was cut back by 4 bases and J by 8 bases. The CDR3 consists of 16 residues. In germline, CDR1 is MNHEY, CDR2 SVGEGT.

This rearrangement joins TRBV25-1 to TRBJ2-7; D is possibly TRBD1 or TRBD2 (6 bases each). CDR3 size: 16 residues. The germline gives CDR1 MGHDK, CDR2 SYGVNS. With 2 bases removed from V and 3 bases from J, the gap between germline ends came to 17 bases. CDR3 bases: TGTGCCAGCAGTGAAGGGGGGCAGGTGACAATCTACGAGCAGTACTTC. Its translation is CASSEGGQVTIYEQYF.

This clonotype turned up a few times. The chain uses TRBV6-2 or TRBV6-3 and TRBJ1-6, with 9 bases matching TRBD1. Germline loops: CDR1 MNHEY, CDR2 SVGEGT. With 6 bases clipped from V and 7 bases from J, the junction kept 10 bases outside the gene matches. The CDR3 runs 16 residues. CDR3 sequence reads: CASSKNTGGWNSPLHF. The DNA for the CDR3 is TGTGCCAGCAGCAAAAACACAGGGGGCTGGAATTCACCCCTCCACTTT.